The following is a T cell receptor (beta chain) sequence with its context. Its antigen is currently unknown. This specimen comes from a study of T cell repertoires in cytomegalovirus infection. As for the study in general: Public TCR beta signatures were indicative of both CMV infection and a matching HLA type. General observations from the study: Identification of carriers of CMV plus the relevant HLA was achieved through cumulative public TCR beta family frequency. Clonotypes of TCR beta that were HLA-C-restricted and CMV-specific dominated the ex vivo response.

TCRdb re-called the reads through MiXCR, storing one row per CDR3 protein. The sample has about 900,000 distinct CDR3 sequences, approximately 33% seen once. The CDR3 is 13 amino acids. Germline CDR1 MNHEY, CDR2 SMNVEV (reference sequence). The V end lost 2 bases, the J end lost 6 bases, and 7 bases lay between the germline ends. The rearrangement links TRBV27 to TRBJ1-4; D is unresolved. The specimen was cultured CD8+ T cells from PBMCs, collected from culture after CMV antigen stimulation. The sequence was obtained from a human donor in good health (CMV status not recorded). Some clones in this sample may be carry-over from other donors' samples. The CDR3 DNA follows: TGTGCCAGCAGTTTAGTCCGGGATGAAAAACTGTTTTTT. Its protein product is CASSLVRDEKLFF.